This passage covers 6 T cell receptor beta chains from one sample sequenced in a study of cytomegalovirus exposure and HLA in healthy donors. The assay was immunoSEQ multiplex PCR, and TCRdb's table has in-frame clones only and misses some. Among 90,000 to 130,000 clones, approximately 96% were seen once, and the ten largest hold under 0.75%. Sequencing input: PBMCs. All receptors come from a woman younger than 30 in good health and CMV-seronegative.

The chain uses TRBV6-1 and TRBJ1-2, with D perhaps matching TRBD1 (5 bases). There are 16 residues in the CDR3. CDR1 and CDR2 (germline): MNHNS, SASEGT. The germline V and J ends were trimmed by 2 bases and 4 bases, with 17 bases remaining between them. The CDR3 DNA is TGTGCCAGCAGTGAATCGATGACAGCTTCGATCTATGGCTACACCTTC. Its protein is CASSESMTASIYGYTF.

CDR3 residues: CASSMGGRGGARNSPLHF. The CDR3 coding sequence is TGTGCCAGCAGCATGGGCGGTCGGGGGGGGGCGCGGAATTCACCCCTCCACTTT. The chain uses TRBV5-6 and TRBJ1-6; tentative D call: TRBD1 (6 bases). Germline CDR1 SGHDT, CDR2 YYEEEE. V lost 4 bases and J 7 bases, leaving 24 bases between the germline ends. The CDR3 extends over 18 amino acids.

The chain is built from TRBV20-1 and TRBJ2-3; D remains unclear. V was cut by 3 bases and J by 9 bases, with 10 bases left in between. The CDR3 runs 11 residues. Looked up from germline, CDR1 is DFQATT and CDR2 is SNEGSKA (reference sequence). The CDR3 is CSARSIGTQYF. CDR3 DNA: TGCAGTGCTAGGTCCATTGGCACGCAGTATTTT.

In nucleotides, the CDR3 is TGTGCCAGCTCACTCGGGGGTTTCCAAGAGACCCAGTACTTC. Translation: CASSLGGFQETQYF. This chain connects TRBV18 to TRBJ2-5; possibly TRBD2 for D (6 bases). Trimming stripped 4 bases from V and 1 base from J, with 10 bases between. Germline V CDR1 and CDR2: KGHSH, LQKENI. The CDR3 runs 14 residues.

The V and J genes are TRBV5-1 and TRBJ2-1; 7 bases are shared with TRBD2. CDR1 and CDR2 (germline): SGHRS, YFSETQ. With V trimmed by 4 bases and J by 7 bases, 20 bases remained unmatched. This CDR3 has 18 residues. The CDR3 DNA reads TGCGCCAGCAGCCCGAGGGCTCTAGCGGCCGGCACTTATAATGAGCAGTTCTTC. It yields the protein CASSPRALAAGTYNEQFF.

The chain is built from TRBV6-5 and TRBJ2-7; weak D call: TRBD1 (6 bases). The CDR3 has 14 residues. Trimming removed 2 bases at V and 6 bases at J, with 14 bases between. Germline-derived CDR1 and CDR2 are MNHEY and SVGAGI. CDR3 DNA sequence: TGTGCCAGCAGTTACGACAGGTCCCTTATCGAGCAGTACTTC. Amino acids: CASSYDRSLIEQYF.